Below are 24 T cell receptor beta chains sequenced from a single sample in a study of blood T cell repertoires in COVID-19. Sequenced by immunoSEQ multiplex PCR; TCRdb stores in-frame clones only, minus some. The sample has 50,000 to 65,000 clones, roughly 86% seen once. Material for sequencing was peripheral blood. The receptor set was obtained from a human donor in a cohort sampled during active COVID-19.

The genes are TRBV19 and TRBJ2-1, with 9 bases identical to TRBD2. The trim removed 5 bases at V and 7 bases at J, leaving 6 bases unmatched. Germline-derived CDR1 and CDR2 are LNHDA and SQIVND (reference sequence). The CDR3 spans 14 residues. The CDR3 sequence is CASSFSGRGNEQFF. The CDR3 coding sequence is TGTGCCAGTAGTTTTAGCGGGAGAGGGAATGAGCAGTTCTTC.

The chain carries TRBV30 and TRBJ2-1; maybe TRBD2 (7 bases). Trimming stripped 1 base from V and 2 bases from J, with 12 bases between. Germline-derived CDR1 and CDR2 are GTSNPN and SVGIG (reference sequence). The CDR3 runs 15 residues. The CDR3 spells CAWSGGGLPYNEQFF. As DNA, the CDR3 is TGTGCCTGGAGTGGGGGGGGGCTACCCTACAATGAGCAGTTCTTC.

The count of this clone is one. This chain joins TRBV20-1 and TRBJ2-1, with no clear D. Looked up from germline, CDR1 is DFQATT and CDR2 is SNEGSKA (reference sequence). V was cut by 2 bases and J by 10 bases, with 9 bases left in between. The CDR3 loop spans 11 amino acids. Here the CDR3 DNA reads TGCAGTGCTAGACGGAGAATCGAGCAGTTCTTC. The encoded protein is CSARRRIEQFF.

The chain combines TRBV3-1 (or the pseudogene TRBV3-2) with TRBJ1-6; TRBD1 agrees at 7 bases. V shed 4 bases and J 0 bases; nucleotides not matched to a gene: 3. There are 16 residues in the CDR3. Germline V gene sequence: CDR1 LGHDT, CDR2 YNNKEL (reference sequence). The CDR3 sequence: CASSRQGSSYNSPLHF. DNA of the CDR3: TGTGCCAGCAGCCGACAGGGAAGCTCCTATAATTCACCCCTCCACTTT.

This chain connects TRBV19 to TRBJ1-1; D not certain. This CDR3 comprises 12 residues. V gave up 6 bases and J gave up 2 bases, with 7 bases separating them. Germline CDR1 LNHDA, CDR2 SQIVND (reference sequence). CDR3 in DNA: TGTGCCAGTAGGCAGGCTAACACTGAAGCTTTCTTT. The encoded protein is CASRQANTEAFF.

This rearrangement joins TRBV7-2 to TRBJ1-3; 7 bases fit TRBD1. CDR1 and CDR2 from the germline V gene are SGHTA and FQGNSA. The CDR3 sequence is 16 residues long. V shed 2 bases, J shed 3 bases, and the junction held 7 bases outside the gene matches. The CDR3 nucleotides are TGTGCCAGCAGCTTATCCACGACAGGGAGTGGAAACACCATATATTTT. Amino acid sequence: CASSLSTTGSGNTIYF.

This clone was counted between two and nine times. The V gene is TRBV18, the J gene TRBJ2-3, with D tentatively TRBD2 (6 bases). Germline values: CDR1 KGHSH, CDR2 LQKENI. Trimming took 3 bases from V and 1 from J, leaving 11 bases between them. The CDR3 runs to 15 residues. CDR3 sequence: CASSPTGVGTDTQYF. CDR3 nucleotide sequence: TGTGCCAGCTCACCCACGGGAGTGGGCACAGATACGCAGTATTTT.

J is TRBJ1-1 and V is TRBV19; tentative D call: TRBD1 (6 bases). The length of the CDR3 is 14 residues. V lost 4 bases and J lost 2, with 11 bases in between. Per germline, CDR1 LNHDA and CDR2 SQIVND (reference sequence). DNA of the CDR3: TGTGCCAGTAGTACCGTGGGGGCTAACACTGAAGCTTTCTTT. Translating it yields CASSTVGANTEAFF.

The chain couples TRBV7-3 to TRBJ2-1, with no clear D. Germline values: CDR1 SGHTA, CDR2 FQGTGA. V lost 4 bases and J lost 1, with 5 bases in between. The CDR3 spans 13 residues. CDR3 in DNA: TGTGCCAGCAGCTACTCTTCCTACAATGAGCAGTTCTTC. Amino acid sequence: CASSYSSYNEQFF. Drawing the rest from reference TRBV7-3 and TRBJ2-1, the complete variable domain is GAGVSQTPSNKVTEKGKYVELRCDPISGHTALYWYRQSLGQGPEFLIYFQGTGAADDSGLPNDRFFAVRPEGSVSTLKIQRTERGDSAVYLCASSYSSYNEQFFGPGTRLTVL.

Here the CDR3 DNA reads TGTGCCAGCAGCCCCTCTTTGGGGCAGACTTATGGCTACACCTTC. Amino acids: CASSPSLGQTYGYTF. The J gene is TRBJ1-2, the V gene TRBV11-2, with TRBD1 as a possible D gene (5 bases). Germline values: CDR1 SGHAT, CDR2 FQNNGV. CDR3 size: 15 residues. With 5 bases removed from V and 5 bases from J, the gap between germline ends came to 18 bases.

This chain connects TRBV7-6 to TRBJ2-3; TRBD1 might be the D (6 bases). V was clipped by 5 bases and J by 1 base, with 13 bases between them. Germline CDR1 is SGHVS and CDR2 is FNYEAQ. The CDR3 spans 15 residues. CDR3 nucleotide sequence: TGTGCCAGCAGCACACAGACAGGACGCACAGATACGCAGTATTTT. Translated: CASSTQTGRTDTQYF. Together with reference TRBV7-6 and TRBJ2-3, the CDR3 gives the full variable domain: GAGVSQSPRYKVTKRGQDVALRCDPISGHVSLYWYRQALGQGPEFLTYFNYEAQQDKSGLPNDRFSAERPEGSISTLTIQRTEQRDSAMYRCASSTQTGRTDTQYFGPGTRLTVL.

This chain links TRBV28 with TRBJ2-7; D possibly corresponds to TRBD1 (6 bases). Between the trimmed V and J ends, which lost 5 bases and 2 bases, there was a span of 10 bases. CDR1 is MDHEN, CDR2 SYDVKM, per germline. The CDR3 contains 13 residues. For the CDR3, the DNA is TGTGCCAGCAGTCACAGGGTCGCCTACGAGCAGTACTTC. This translates into CASSHRVAYEQYF.

This clone was detected only once. This chain connects TRBV5-1 to TRBJ2-3; 9 bases align to TRBD2. After removal of 0 bases from V and 4 bases from J, the junction contained 3 bases not matched to a gene. In germline, CDR1 is SGHRS, CDR2 YFSETQ. The length of the CDR3 is 15 residues. The chain's CDR3 is CASSLGSGSADTQYF. CDR3 DNA: TGCGCCAGCAGCTTGGGTAGCGGGAGTGCAGATACGCAGTATTTT.

The chain recombines TRBV2 with TRBJ1-6, with a tentative D call TRBD1 (5 bases). Germline CDR1 reads SNHLY; CDR2 reads FYNNEI. V lost 2 bases to trimming and J lost 7 bases, with 9 bases between them. This CDR3 comprises 14 residues. The DNA for the CDR3 is TGTGCCAGCAGTGAACGCCAGGGAAATTCACCCCTCCACTTT. Translating it yields CASSERQGNSPLHF. Drawing the rest from reference TRBV2 and TRBJ1-6, the complete variable domain is EPEVTQTPSHQVTQMGQEVILRCVPISNHLYFYWYRQILGQKVEFLVSFYNNEISEKSEIFDDQFSVERPDGSNFTLKIRSTKLEDSAMYFCASSERQGNSPLHFGNGTRLTVT.

The rearrangement joins TRBV10-3 to TRBJ2-5; a possible D gene is TRBD1 (6 bases). The CDR3 has 15 amino acids. Trimming cost V 0 bases and J 1 base, with 9 bases left between them. CDR1 and CDR2 (germline): ENHRY, SYGVKD. CDR3 bases: TGTGCCATCAGTGAGTCGAGACAGGTCCAAGAGACCCAGTACTTC. It specifies CAISESRQVQETQYF.

The chain combines TRBV3-1 (or the pseudogene TRBV3-2) with TRBJ2-3; a weak D match, TRBD1 (6 bases). The V and J ends lost 4 bases and 3 bases respectively, with 14 bases between them. Germline CDR1 reads LGHDT; CDR2 reads YNNKEL (reference sequence). The CDR3 consists of 15 residues. This CDR3 is CASSPQGLGTDTQYF. DNA of the CDR3: TGTGCCAGCAGCCCCCAGGGGCTAGGGACAGATACGCAGTATTTT.

This clone was detected a few times. The chain joins TRBV5-6 to TRBJ2-7; 9 bases fit TRBD2. Trimming removed 2 bases from V and 2 bases from J; junction bases left unmatched: 2. Germline loops: CDR1 SGHDT, CDR2 YYEEEE. This CDR3 comprises 14 residues. This chain's CDR3 is CASSLGLAPYEQYF. The CDR3 nucleotides are TGTGCCAGCAGCTTAGGACTAGCGCCCTACGAGCAGTACTTC.

The chain recombines TRBV7-9 with TRBJ2-2; perhaps TRBD1 as D (6 bases). This CDR3 region has 18 residues. The germline gives CDR1 SEHNR, CDR2 FQNEAQ (reference sequence). Trimming removed 5 bases at V and 2 bases at J, with 21 bases between. CDR3 sequence reads: CASSGRSLGHSNTGELFF. The CDR3 nucleotides read TGTGCCAGCAGCGGACGATCCCTGGGACACAGTAACACCGGGGAGCTGTTTTTT. Together with reference TRBV7-9 and TRBJ2-2, the CDR3 gives the full variable domain: DTGVSQNPRHKITKRGQNVTFRCDPISEHNRLYWYRQTLGQGPEFLTYFQNEAQLEKSRLLSDRFSAERPKGSFSTLEIQRTEQGDSAMYLCASSGRSLGHSNTGELFFGEGSRLTVL.

Note on this clone: A read error may be the cause here, since a much bigger clone is one base away. The sample holds other DNA sequences that translate to the same CDR3. The rearrangement joins TRBV28 to TRBJ2-7, with 11 positions matching TRBD1. V was pared by 6 bases and J by 2 bases, with 0 bases of the junction left unmatched. Germline CDR1 is MDHEN and CDR2 is SYDVKM. The CDR3 spans 13 residues. Written as DNA, the CDR3 is TGTGCCAGCAGGGGACAGGGGGCCTACGAGCAGTACTTC. Protein sequence: CASRGQGAYEQYF.

The J gene is TRBJ1-5, the V gene TRBV7-9, with 7 positions matching TRBD1. Germline-derived CDR1 and CDR2 are SEHNR and FQNEAQ (reference sequence). Trimming at V came to 5 bases and at J to 5 bases, leaving 6 bases not matched to a gene. The CDR3 extends over 14 amino acids. CDR3 DNA: TGTGCCAGCAGCAAAACAGGGGAGCATCAGCCCCAGCATTTT. Translating it yields CASSKTGEHQPQHF.

This chain links TRBV28 with TRBJ1-2, with D possibly matching TRBD1 (5 bases). Trimming shortened V by 10 bases and J by 8 bases, and 26 bases separated the two germline ends. Per germline, CDR1 MDHEN and CDR2 SYDVKM. The CDR3 totals 15 residues. The CDR3 bases are TGTGCCACCGCTCCGGGACCCCAAAGTGCGGGAGGCTACACCTTC. This translates into CATAPGPQSAGGYTF.

The CDR3 spells CARSSQRRTNEKLFF. In nucleotides, the CDR3 is TGTGCCAGAAGCTCCCAGCGTAGGACTAATGAAAAACTGTTTTTT. V is TRBV5-3 and J is TRBJ1-4; D ambiguous. TRBV5-3 is an ORF for which the function is uncertain. Trimming left V 3 bases short and J 2 bases short, with 11 bases between. This CDR3 comprises 15 residues.

The V and J genes are TRBV6-5 and TRBJ1-2, with TRBD1 identical over 7 bases. Trimming took 5 bases from V and 8 from J; bases not matched to a gene: 14. CDR3 length: 15 amino acids. The germline V gene has CDR1 MNHEY and CDR2 SVGAGI. CDR3: CASSRTSDRKQGYTF. The CDR3 DNA sequence: TGTGCCAGCAGTCGAACCTCGGACAGGAAGCAGGGCTACACCTTC.

CDR3 DNA sequence: TGCAGCGCATGGGATCTAGCGACTGACAATGAGCAGTTCTTC. It is translated as CSAWDLATDNEQFF. The V gene is TRBV29-1, the J gene TRBJ2-1; D is perhaps TRBD2 (6 bases). The CDR3 runs to 14 residues. V was pared by 7 bases and J by 5 bases, with 18 bases between. Germline CDR1 SQVTM, CDR2 ANQGSEA.